The 25 T cell receptor beta chains reported below all come from one sample, sequenced in a study of blood T cells in healthy people across ages. With a J-beta primer mix and a sample-barcoded 5' primer, a second PCR ran about 7 to 12 cycles. TCRdb ran MiXCR on the 5' RACE reads and lists one entry per CDR3 protein. The sample gives around 990,000 distinct CDR3 sequences, approximately 38% of which show up once; less than 15% is in the top ten. The sequencing sample was made of blood. The receptors here all came from a man aged 18 to 29 in good health.

This clonotype occurred a few times. The rearrangement uses TRBV10-3 and TRBJ1-2; a weak D match, TRBD1 (5 bases). CDR1 is ENHRY, CDR2 SYGVKD, per germline. V lost 4 bases, J lost 0 bases, and 15 bases lay in between. This CDR3 is 16 amino acids long. CDR3 sequence: CAISAGGSTPNYGYTF. The CDR3, as DNA: TGTGCCATCAGTGCGGGGGGATCCACCCCTAACTATGGCTACACCTTC.

This clonotype turned up a few times. J is TRBJ1-5 and V is TRBV4-3; D is undetermined. Germline V gene sequence: CDR1 LGHNA, CDR2 YSLEER. The CDR3 is made up of 14 amino acids. The V end lost 0 bases, the J end lost 9 bases, and 12 bases lay between the germline ends. The CDR3 protein is CASSQDREGGPQHF. The CDR3 coding sequence is TGCGCCAGCAGCCAAGATAGGGAGGGTGGGCCCCAGCATTTT.

V gene TRBV7-9 combines with J gene TRBJ2-5, with TRBD2 as a possible D gene (5 bases). The DNA matches TRBJ2-7 better at its end, which makes the J call doubtful. The CDR3 runs to 14 residues. From germline, CDR1 is SEHNR and CDR2 FQNEAQ (reference sequence). This CDR3 reads CASSFAGQAGEQYF. The CDR3 DNA reads TGTGCCAGCAGCTTTGCCGGGCAGGCGGGCGAGCAGTACTTC.

This CDR3 is CASRDYHRNEQFF. DNA of the CDR3: TGTGCCAGCAGGGACTACCACAGAAATGAGCAGTTCTTC. The V call is TRBV6-5, the J call TRBJ2-1; weak D call: TRBD2 (6 bases). Trimming removed 6 bases at V and 7 bases at J, with 13 bases between. The CDR3 sequence is 13 residues long. CDR1 and CDR2 from the germline V gene are MNHEY and SVGAGI.

In this sample, this clonotype turned up a few times. V and J are TRBV7-2 and TRBJ2-3; no firm D call. Trimming took 2 bases from V and 2 from J, leaving 20 bases between them. The CDR3 totals 18 residues. Germline V lookup: CDR1 SGHTA, CDR2 FQGNSA. CDR3 region: CASSLRWGTKTYTDTQYF. CDR3 DNA: TGTGCCAGCAGCTTACGATGGGGAACAAAAACTTACACAGATACGCAGTATTTT.

The chain is built from TRBV12-3 or TRBV12-4 and TRBJ2-3; D is perhaps TRBD1 or TRBD2 (7 bases each). V was clipped by 1 base and J by 1 base, with 18 bases between them. The CDR3 has 18 amino acids. The CDR3 here is CASSLGFSGTVGTDTQYF. CDR3 coding DNA: TGTGCCAGCAGTTTAGGGTTCAGCGGGACAGTTGGCACAGATACGCAGTATTTT.

Points on this clonotype: At one end the junction does not follow the germline gene, possibly because of a read error. This rearrangement joins TRBV4-1 to TRBJ2-1; D not certain. The CDR3 runs to 12 residues. Germline values: CDR1 MGHRA, CDR2 YSYEKL. The DNA for the CDR3 is TGCGCCAGCAGCCCTGTCCCTAATGGGCAGTTCTTC. It yields the protein CASSPVPNGQFF.

The chain recombines TRBV28 with TRBJ2-3; D uncertain. Trimming cost V 5 bases and J 2 bases, with 17 bases left between them. The CDR3 spans 16 residues. Germline CDR1 and CDR2: MDHEN and SYDVKM. The CDR3 bases are TGTGCCAGCAGTGAGCACCGAGGAGATAACACAGATACGCAGTATTTT. It encodes CASSEHRGDNTDTQYF.

This clonotype came up a few times. The chain employs TRBV3-1 and TRBJ1-5; D unclear. This CDR3 comprises 14 residues. CDR1 and CDR2 (germline): LGHDT, YNNKEL (reference sequence). The germline V and J ends were trimmed by 0 bases and 6 bases, with 9 bases remaining between them. CDR3 sequence reads: CASSQDSAGQPQHF. Written as DNA, the CDR3 is TGTGCCAGCAGCCAAGATTCGGCGGGTCAGCCCCAGCATTTT.

On this clonotype itself: A single base separates this from a much larger clone, so it may be a read error. The rearrangement joins TRBV3-1 to TRBJ2-2; D call uncertain. Deletions cut 2 bases from V and 1 base from J, with 2 bases between. This CDR3 has 13 residues. Germline-derived CDR1 and CDR2 are LGHDT and YNNKEL (reference sequence). The CDR3 protein is CASSQQNTGELFF. The CDR3, as DNA: TGTGCCAGCAGCCAACAGAACACCGGGGAGCTGTTTTTT.

The V call is TRBV10-3, the J call TRBJ1-5; unclear D gene. Germline CDR1 reads ENHRY; CDR2 reads SYGVKD. V was trimmed by 6 bases and J by 7 bases, leaving 16 bases between them. The CDR3 has 14 amino acids. CDR3 DNA: TGTGCCATCAGCGACCGGGATATCGGCCAGCCCCAGCATTTT. Its translation: CAISDRDIGQPQHF.

This chain joins TRBV13 and TRBJ2-3; 9 bases line up with TRBD2. Trimming removed 5 bases from V and 1 base from J; junction bases left unmatched: 4. The CDR3 has 15 amino acids. Looked up from germline, CDR1 is PRHDT and CDR2 is FYEKMQ (reference sequence). The chain's CDR3 is CASSHRTSGTDTQYF. The CDR3 DNA reads TGTGCCAGCAGCCATCGGACTAGCGGCACAGATACGCAGTATTTT.

This clonotype was seen at least ten times. The gene calls are TRBV29-1 and TRBJ2-5, with a weak D call TRBD2 (5 bases). There are 14 residues in the CDR3. The ends were cut back, 3 bases at V and 1 base at J, with 12 bases in the middle. Looked up from germline, CDR1 is SQVTM and CDR2 is ANQGSEA. DNA of the CDR3: TGCAGCGTTGACCGGGCGAGGGTCCAAGAGACCCAGTACTTC. Its protein product is CSVDRARVQETQYF.

The genes are TRBV4-2 and TRBJ1-2; D gene uncertain. The CDR3 length is 15 residues. V was pared by 0 bases and J by 9 bases, with 17 bases between. Germline CDR1 reads LGHNA; CDR2 reads YNFKEQ. CDR3 sequence: CASSQDGGNPVSYTF. The CDR3 DNA is TGTGCCAGCAGCCAAGACGGCGGAAACCCGGTTAGCTACACCTTC.

The V and J genes are TRBV5-1 and TRBJ1-4; 9 positions agree with TRBD1. V dropped 4 bases and J dropped 8; count of bases not matched to a gene: 9. This CDR3 region has 15 residues. Germline V CDR1 and CDR2: SGHRS, YFSETQ. The CDR3 DNA reads as TGCGCCAGCAGCCCGGGACAGGGAAGGACGGAAAAACTGTTTTTT. Translating gives CASSPGQGRTEKLFF.

This clonotype turned up a few times. J is TRBJ1-2 and V is TRBV20-1; no reliable D call. Between the trimmed V and J ends, which lost 0 bases and 0 bases, there was a span of 11 bases. The CDR3 length is 15 residues. Germline V lookup: CDR1 DFQATT, CDR2 SNEGSKA (reference sequence). DNA of the CDR3: TGCAGTGCTAGAGATAGTGGAAACGCTAACTATGGCTACACCTTC. This codes for CSARDSGNANYGYTF.

V gene TRBV25-1 combines with J gene TRBJ1-6; D is perhaps TRBD1 (5 bases). V lost 0 bases, J lost 14 bases, and 11 bases lay in between. The V gene's germline CDR1 is MGHDK and CDR2 SYGVNS. The CDR3 spans 13 residues. For the CDR3, the DNA is TGTGCCAGCAGTGAATATGGGGCGGAGACCCTCCACTTT. Translated: CASSEYGAETLHF.

CDR3 loop: CASSLTFGMPQYF. DNA of the CDR3: TGTGCCAGCAGCTTAACCTTCGGGATGCCCCAGTATTTT. The genes are TRBV7-3 and TRBJ2-3; possibly TRBD2 for D (5 bases). The V and J ends lost 0 bases and 12 bases respectively, with 13 bases between them. CDR3 length: 13 amino acids. Germline V lookup: CDR1 SGHTA, CDR2 FQGTGA.

This clonotype has just a few counts. V usage is TRBV6-2 or TRBV6-3 and J usage is TRBJ2-1; 11 nucleotides match TRBD2. J lost 6 bases, V lost 6 bases, and 7 bases had no gene match. The V gene's germline CDR1 is MNHEY and CDR2 SVGEGT. The CDR3 spans 15 residues. In DNA form, the CDR3 reads TGTGCCAGCAGCCAGGGACTAGCGGTCTCCAATGAGCAGTTCTTC. Translation: CASSQGLAVSNEQFF.

This clonotype was recorded a few times. The chain joins TRBV7-3 to TRBJ1-4; D may be TRBD1 (5 bases). Germline V gives CDR1 SGHTA, CDR2 FQGTGA. CDR3 length: 13 residues. The V gene lost 5 bases and the J gene lost 8 bases, with 12 bases spanning the gap. CDR3 sequence: CASSRGVGEKLFF. The CDR3 nucleotides read TGTGCCAGCAGCCGAGGGGTAGGGGAAAAACTGTTTTTT.

The chain employs TRBV7-8 and TRBJ2-1, with 10 bases fitting TRBD1. V lost 5 bases and J lost 7; bases outside the gene matches: 8. Germline CDR1 reads SGHVS; CDR2 reads FQNEAQ. CDR3 size: 15 residues. CDR3: CASSRRQGALNEQFF. The CDR3 bases are TGTGCCAGCAGCCGCCGACAGGGGGCCTTAAATGAGCAGTTCTTC.

The chain employs TRBV4-1 and TRBJ2-3; D is possibly TRBD2 (6 bases). CDR3 length equals 16 residues. V shed 1 base and J shed 6 bases, with 17 bases lying between them. Germline V gives CDR1 MGHRA, CDR2 YSYEKL. CDR3 sequence: CASSQVRGPGADTQYF. The CDR3 DNA is TGCGCCAGCAGCCAAGTGCGGGGCCCCGGCGCGGATACGCAGTATTTT.

This clonotype came up a few times. The J gene is TRBJ1-2, the V gene TRBV20-1; 7 nucleotides line up with TRBD1. The CDR3 is 14 amino acids. Germline V gene data show CDR1 as DFQATT and CDR2 as SNEGSKA (reference sequence). Losses at the gene ends were 6 bases for V and 4 bases for J; bases not matched to a gene: 11. CDR3 nucleotides: TGCAGTGCCGACAGCCGGGACAGCTCCTATGGCTACACCTTC. It codes for CSADSRDSSYGYTF.

This chain uses TRBV9 with TRBJ2-1; D could derive from TRBD1 or TRBD2 (5 bases each). This CDR3 has 15 residues. Trimming left V 4 bases short and J 13 bases short, with 24 bases between. The V gene's germline CDR1 is SGDLS and CDR2 YYNGEE. The CDR3 spells CASSTQPGLHETQFF. Here the CDR3 DNA reads TGTGCCAGCAGCACCCAGCCGGGGCTCCACGAGACCCAGTTCTTC.

This chain links TRBV4-2 with TRBJ2-3; no firm D call. CDR1 is LGHNA and CDR2 is YNFKEQ in the germline V gene. V dropped 1 base and J dropped 4 bases, with 6 bases sitting between them. The CDR3 length is 13 residues. CDR3 DNA sequence: TGTGCCAGCAGCCAAGGTCCCCCAGATACGCAGTATTTT. Amino acids: CASSQGPPDTQYF.